This T cell receptor beta chain appears in the sequencing data of a study of CD8+ T cells in alopecia areata. The treatment is: oral pan-JAK inhibitor, 5-10 mg twice daily. The investigators collected lesional scalp punch biopsies and peripheral blood from alopecia areata patients. CD4+ and CD8+ T cells were sorted from PBMCs stained for CD3, CD4 and CD8. The CDR3 has 13 residues. V was clipped by 4 bases and J by 2 bases, with 8 bases between them. Germline V CDR1 and CDR2: SGHDN, FVKESK. cDNA serving as the sequencing template came from extracted, reverse transcribed RNA. The data were produced by immunoSEQ multiplex PCR, yet TCRdb's version contains in-frame clones alone and is incomplete. The table shows 150,000 to 200,000 clones, with roughly 60% occurring only once. Concerning this clone itself: Its antigen is as yet unknown.

Study-wide results and caveats: The study found higher clonality in lesional than normal scalp, especially in alopecia totalis/universalis.

Sequenced material: CD4+ T cells sorted from blood, taken at week 24, from a patient treated with tofacitinib. The TCR sequence derives from a human donor with alopecia areata. V gene TRBV14 combines with J gene TRBJ1-1; no firm D call. As DNA, the CDR3 is TGTGCCAGCAGCCTGCGGAAAAACACTGAAGCTTTCTTT. This gives the protein CASSLRKNTEAFF.